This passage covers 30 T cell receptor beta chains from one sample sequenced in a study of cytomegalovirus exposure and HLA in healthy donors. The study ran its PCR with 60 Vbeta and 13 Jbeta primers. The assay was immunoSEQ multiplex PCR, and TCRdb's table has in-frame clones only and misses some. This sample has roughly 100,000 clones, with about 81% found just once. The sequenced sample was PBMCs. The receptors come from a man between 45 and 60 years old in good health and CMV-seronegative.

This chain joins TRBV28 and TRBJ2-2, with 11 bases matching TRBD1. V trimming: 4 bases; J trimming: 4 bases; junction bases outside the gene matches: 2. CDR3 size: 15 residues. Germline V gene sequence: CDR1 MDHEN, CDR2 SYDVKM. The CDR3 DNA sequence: TGTGCCAGCAGTTCCGGACAGGGGGCCACCGGGGAGCTGTTTTTT. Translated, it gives CASSSGQGATGELFF.

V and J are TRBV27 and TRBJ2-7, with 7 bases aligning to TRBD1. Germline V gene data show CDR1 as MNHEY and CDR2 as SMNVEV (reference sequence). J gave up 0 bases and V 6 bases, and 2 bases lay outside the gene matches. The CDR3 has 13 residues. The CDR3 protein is CASRGQTSYEQYF. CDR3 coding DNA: TGTGCCAGCAGGGGACAGACCTCCTACGAGCAGTACTTC.

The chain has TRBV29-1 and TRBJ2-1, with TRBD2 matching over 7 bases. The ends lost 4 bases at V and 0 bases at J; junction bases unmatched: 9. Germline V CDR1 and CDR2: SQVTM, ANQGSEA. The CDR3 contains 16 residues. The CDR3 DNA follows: TGCAGCGTTGGGCTGGCGGGAGCGACCTCCTACAATGAGCAGTTCTTC. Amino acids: CSVGLAGATSYNEQFF.

As DNA, the CDR3 is TGTGCCAGCAGAGGGGGGTCTAGCGGTCACAATGAGCAGTTCTTC. This translates into CASRGGSSGHNEQFF. This chain connects TRBV7-2 to TRBJ2-1; D is perhaps TRBD2 (7 bases). Deletions cut 6 bases from V and 5 bases from J, with 17 bases between. This CDR3 region has 15 residues. Germline assignment: CDR1 SGHTA and CDR2 FQGNSA. Using reference TRBV7-2 and TRBJ2-1 for the parts outside the CDR3, the full variable domain is GAGVSQSPSNKVTEKGKDVELRCDPISGHTALYWYRQSLGQGLEFLIYFQGNSAPDKSGLPSDRFSAERTGGSVSTLTIQRTQQEDSAVYLCASRGGSSGHNEQFFGPGTRLTVL.

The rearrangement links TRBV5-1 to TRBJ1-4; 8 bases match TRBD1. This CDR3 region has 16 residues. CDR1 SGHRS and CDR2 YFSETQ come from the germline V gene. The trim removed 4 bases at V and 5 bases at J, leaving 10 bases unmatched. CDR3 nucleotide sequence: TGCGCCAGCAGCATACAGCCGACAGGGGCGAATGAAAAACTGTTTTTT. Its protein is CASSIQPTGANEKLFF.

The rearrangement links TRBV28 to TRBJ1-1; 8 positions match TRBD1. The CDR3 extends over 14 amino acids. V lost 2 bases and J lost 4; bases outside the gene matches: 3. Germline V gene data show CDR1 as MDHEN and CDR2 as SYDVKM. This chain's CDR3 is CASSLGQGGTEAFF. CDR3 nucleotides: TGTGCCAGCAGTTTAGGACAGGGAGGCACTGAAGCTTTCTTT.

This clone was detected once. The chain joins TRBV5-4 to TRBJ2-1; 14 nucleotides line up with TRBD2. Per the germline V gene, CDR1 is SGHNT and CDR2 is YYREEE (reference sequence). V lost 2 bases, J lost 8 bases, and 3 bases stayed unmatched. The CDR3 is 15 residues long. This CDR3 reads CASSFGLAGGHEQFF. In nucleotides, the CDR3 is TGTGCCAGCAGCTTTGGACTAGCGGGGGGACATGAGCAGTTCTTC.

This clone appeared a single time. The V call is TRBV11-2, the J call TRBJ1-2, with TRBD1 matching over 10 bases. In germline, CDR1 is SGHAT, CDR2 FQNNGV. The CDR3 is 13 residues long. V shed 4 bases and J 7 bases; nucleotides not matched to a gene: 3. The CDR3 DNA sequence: TGTGCCAGCAGCTGGGACAGGGGATCTGGCTACACCTTC. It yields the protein CASSWDRGSGYTF.

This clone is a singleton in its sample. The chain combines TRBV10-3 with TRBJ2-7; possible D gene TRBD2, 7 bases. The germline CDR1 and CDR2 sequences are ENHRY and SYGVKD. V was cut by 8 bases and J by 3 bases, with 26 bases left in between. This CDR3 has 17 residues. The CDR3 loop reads CAIGGGREGVEGYEQYF. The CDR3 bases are TGTGCCATCGGAGGGGGGAGGGAGGGGGTAGAAGGCTACGAGCAGTACTTC.

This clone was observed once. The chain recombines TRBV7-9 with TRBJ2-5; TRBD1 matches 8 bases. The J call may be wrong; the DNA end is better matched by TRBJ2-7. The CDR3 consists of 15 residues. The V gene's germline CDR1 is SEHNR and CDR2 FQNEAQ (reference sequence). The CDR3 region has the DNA TGTGCCAGCACCCTATCGACAGGGGATGCCTACGAGCAGTACTTC. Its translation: CASTLSTGDAYEQYF.

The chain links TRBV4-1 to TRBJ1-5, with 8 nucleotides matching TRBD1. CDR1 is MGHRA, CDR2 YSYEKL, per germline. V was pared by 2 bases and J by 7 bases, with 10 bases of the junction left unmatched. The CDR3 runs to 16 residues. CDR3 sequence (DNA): TGCGCCAGCAGCCAAACGGGACAGGTGTCGCGGCAGCCCCAGCATTTT. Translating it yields CASSQTGQVSRQPQHF.

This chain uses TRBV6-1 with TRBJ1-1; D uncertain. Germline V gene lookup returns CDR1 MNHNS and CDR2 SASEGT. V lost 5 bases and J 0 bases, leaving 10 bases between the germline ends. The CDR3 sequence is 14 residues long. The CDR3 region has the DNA TGTGCCAGCAGTCCCGCGGGGATGAACACTGAAGCTTTCTTT. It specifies CASSPAGMNTEAFF.

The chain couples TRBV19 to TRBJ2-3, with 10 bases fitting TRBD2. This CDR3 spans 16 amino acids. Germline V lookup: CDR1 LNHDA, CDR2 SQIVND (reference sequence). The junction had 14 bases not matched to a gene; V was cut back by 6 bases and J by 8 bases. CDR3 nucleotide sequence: TGTGCCAGTAGCCCGATGGGACTAGCGCGGCACTCTACGCAGTATTTT. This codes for CASSPMGLARHSTQYF.

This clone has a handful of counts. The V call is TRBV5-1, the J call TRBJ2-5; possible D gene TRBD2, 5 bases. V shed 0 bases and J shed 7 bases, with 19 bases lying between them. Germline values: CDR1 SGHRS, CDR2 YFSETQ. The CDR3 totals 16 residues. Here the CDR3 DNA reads TGCGCCAGCAGCTTGGCGCCAGAAAACCCCCGGGGGACCCAGTACTTC. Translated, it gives CASSLAPENPRGTQYF.

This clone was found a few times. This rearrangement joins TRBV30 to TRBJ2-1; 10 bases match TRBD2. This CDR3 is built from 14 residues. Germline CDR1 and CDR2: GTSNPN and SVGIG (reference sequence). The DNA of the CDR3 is TGTGCTTCAATGAACGAGCGGGAGGGCAATGAGCAGTTCTTC. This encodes CASMNEREGNEQFF.

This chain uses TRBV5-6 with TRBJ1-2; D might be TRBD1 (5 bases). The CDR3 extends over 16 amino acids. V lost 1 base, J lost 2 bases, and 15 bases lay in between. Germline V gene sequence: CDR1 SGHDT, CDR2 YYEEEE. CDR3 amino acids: CASSLRGFKPNYGYTF. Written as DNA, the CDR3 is TGTGCCAGCAGCTTGAGGGGCTTTAAGCCAAACTATGGCTACACCTTC.

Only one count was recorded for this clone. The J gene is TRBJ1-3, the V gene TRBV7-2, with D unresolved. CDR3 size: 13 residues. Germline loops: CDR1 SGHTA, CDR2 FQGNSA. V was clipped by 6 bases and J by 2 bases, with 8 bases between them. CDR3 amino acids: CASRRAPGNTIYF. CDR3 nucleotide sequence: TGTGCCAGCAGAAGAGCTCCTGGAAACACCATATATTTT.

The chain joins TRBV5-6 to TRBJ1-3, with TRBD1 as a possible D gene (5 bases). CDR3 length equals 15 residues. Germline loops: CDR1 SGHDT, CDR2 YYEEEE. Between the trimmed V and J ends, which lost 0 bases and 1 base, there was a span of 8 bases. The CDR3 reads CASSLVGQSGNTIYF. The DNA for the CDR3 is TGTGCCAGCAGCTTGGTGGGGCAGTCTGGAAACACCATATATTTT. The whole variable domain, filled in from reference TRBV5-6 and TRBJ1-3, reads DAGVTQSPTHLIKTRGQQVTLRCSPKSGHDTVSWYQQALGQGPQFIFQYYEEEERQRGNFPDRFSGHQFPNYSSELNVNALLLGDSALYLCASSLVGQSGNTIYFGEGSWLTVV.

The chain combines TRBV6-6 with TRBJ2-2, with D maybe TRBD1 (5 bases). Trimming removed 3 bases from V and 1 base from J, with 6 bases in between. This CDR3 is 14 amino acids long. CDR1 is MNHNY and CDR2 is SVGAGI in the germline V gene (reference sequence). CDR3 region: CASSYQGNTGELFF. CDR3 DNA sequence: TGTGCCAGCAGTTATCAGGGGAACACCGGGGAGCTGTTTTTT.

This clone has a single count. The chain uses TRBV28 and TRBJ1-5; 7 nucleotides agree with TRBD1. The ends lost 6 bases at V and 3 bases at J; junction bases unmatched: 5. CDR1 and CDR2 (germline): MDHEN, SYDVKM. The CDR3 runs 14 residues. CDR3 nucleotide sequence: TGTGCCAGCAGGATGACAGGGACCAATCAGCCCCAGCATTTT. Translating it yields CASRMTGTNQPQHF. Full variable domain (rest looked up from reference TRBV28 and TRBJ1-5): DVKVTQSSRYLVKRTGEKVFLECVQDMDHENMFWYRQDPGLGLRLIYFSYDVKMKEKGDIPEGYSVSREKKERFSLILESASTNQTSMYLCASRMTGTNQPQHFGDGTRLSIL.

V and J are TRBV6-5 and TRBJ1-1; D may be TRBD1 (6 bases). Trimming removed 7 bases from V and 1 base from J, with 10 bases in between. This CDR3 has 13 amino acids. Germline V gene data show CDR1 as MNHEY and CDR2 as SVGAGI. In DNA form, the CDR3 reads TGTGCCAGCACTCCGGACAGGAACACTGAAGCTTTCTTT. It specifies CASTPDRNTEAFF.

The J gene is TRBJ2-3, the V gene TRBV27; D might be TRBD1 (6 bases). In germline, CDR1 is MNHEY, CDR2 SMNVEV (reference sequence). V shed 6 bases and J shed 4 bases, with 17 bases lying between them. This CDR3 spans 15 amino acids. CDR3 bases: TGTGCCAGCAGCAGAGCAAGGGGGTTCGCAGATACGCAGTATTTT. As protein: CASSRARGFADTQYF.

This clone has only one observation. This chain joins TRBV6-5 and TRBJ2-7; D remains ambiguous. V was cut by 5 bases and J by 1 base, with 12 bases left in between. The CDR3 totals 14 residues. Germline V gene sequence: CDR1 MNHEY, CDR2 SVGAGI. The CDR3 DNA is TGTGCCAGCAGTCTCACGTTCGGGTCCTACGAGCAGTACTTC. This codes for CASSLTFGSYEQYF.

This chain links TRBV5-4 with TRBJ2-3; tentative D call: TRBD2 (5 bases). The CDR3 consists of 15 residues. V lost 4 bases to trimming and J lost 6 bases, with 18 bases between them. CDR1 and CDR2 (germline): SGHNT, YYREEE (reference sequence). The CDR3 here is CASSPSDREFDTQYF. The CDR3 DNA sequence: TGTGCCAGCAGCCCCTCCGACCGGGAATTCGATACGCAGTATTTT.

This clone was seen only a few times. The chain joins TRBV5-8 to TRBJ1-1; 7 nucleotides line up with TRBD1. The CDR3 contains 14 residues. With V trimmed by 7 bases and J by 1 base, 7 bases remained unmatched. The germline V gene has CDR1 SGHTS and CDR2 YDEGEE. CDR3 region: CASAEGGPNTEAFF. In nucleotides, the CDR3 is TGTGCCAGCGCAGAAGGGGGCCCGAACACTGAAGCTTTCTTT.

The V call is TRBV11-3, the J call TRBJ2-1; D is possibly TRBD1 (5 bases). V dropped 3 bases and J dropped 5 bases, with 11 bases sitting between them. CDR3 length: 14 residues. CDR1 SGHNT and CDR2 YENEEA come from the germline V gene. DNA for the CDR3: TGTGCCAGCAGCTTTGGGGCCGTTGACAATGAGCAGTTCTTC. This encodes CASSFGAVDNEQFF.

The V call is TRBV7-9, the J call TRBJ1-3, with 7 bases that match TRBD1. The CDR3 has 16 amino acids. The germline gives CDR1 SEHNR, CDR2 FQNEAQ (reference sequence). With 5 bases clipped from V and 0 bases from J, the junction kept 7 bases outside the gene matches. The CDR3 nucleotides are TGTGCCAGCAGCAACCCGGACAGGTCCTCTGGAAACACCATATATTTT. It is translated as CASSNPDRSSGNTIYF.

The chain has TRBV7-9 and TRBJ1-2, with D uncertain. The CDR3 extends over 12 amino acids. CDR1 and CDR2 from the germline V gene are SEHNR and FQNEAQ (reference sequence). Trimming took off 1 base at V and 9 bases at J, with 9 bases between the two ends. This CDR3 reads CASSLDGDSYTF. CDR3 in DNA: TGTGCCAGCAGCTTAGACGGGGATAGCTACACCTTC.

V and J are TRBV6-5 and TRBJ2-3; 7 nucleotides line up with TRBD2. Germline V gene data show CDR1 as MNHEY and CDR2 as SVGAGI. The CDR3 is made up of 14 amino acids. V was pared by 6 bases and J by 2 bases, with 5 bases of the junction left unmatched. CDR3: CASSPGLYTDTQYF. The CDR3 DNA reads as TGTGCCAGCAGCCCGGGACTATACACAGATACGCAGTATTTT.

The CDR3 loop is CASRIGATGENIQYF. The CDR3 DNA sequence: TGTGCCAGTAGAATTGGGGCGACAGGGGAAAACATTCAGTACTTC. The gene calls are TRBV19 and TRBJ2-4, with 8 bases lining up with TRBD1. Looked up from germline, CDR1 is LNHDA and CDR2 is SQIVND (reference sequence). The CDR3 loop spans 15 amino acids. Trimming removed 6 bases from V and 5 bases from J; junction bases left unmatched: 9. Using reference TRBV19 and TRBJ2-4 for the parts outside the CDR3, the full variable domain is DGGITQSPKYLFRKEGQNVTLSCEQNLNHDAMYWYRQDPGQGLRLIYYSQIVNDFQKGDIAEGYSVSREKKESFPLTVTSAQKNPTAFYLCASRIGATGENIQYFGAGTRLSVL.